A single sample gave rise to the 21 T cell receptor beta chains below, sequenced in a study of cytomegalovirus exposure and HLA in healthy donors. Primers for the PCR totalled 60 Vbeta and 13 Jbeta. The protocol was immunoSEQ multiplex PCR, while the TCRdb copy is restricted to in-frame clones and leaves out a portion. Of roughly 200,000 clones listed, around 73% are singletons. Sequencing was carried out using PBMCs. These receptors all come from a woman between 25 and 40 years old in good health and CMV-seropositive.

The J gene is TRBJ2-3, the V gene TRBV28; tentatively, D is TRBD1 (6 bases). The CDR3 runs to 17 residues. Germline CDR1 reads MDHEN; CDR2 reads SYDVKM. With 3 bases removed from V and 0 bases from J, the gap between germline ends came to 16 bases. CDR3 sequence: CASSFVGAPLSTDTQYF. As DNA, the CDR3 is TGTGCCAGCAGTTTCGTGGGGGCTCCCCTTAGCACAGATACGCAGTATTTT. The full variable domain, in which reference TRBV28 and TRBJ2-3 provide the parts outside the CDR3, is DVKVTQSSRYLVKRTGEKVFLECVQDMDHENMFWYRQDPGLGLRLIYFSYDVKMKEKGDIPEGYSVSREKKERFSLILESASTNQTSMYLCASSFVGAPLSTDTQYFGPGTRLTVL.

The chain joins TRBV5-1 to TRBJ2-3, with D tentatively TRBD1 (5 bases). The germline gives CDR1 SGHRS, CDR2 YFSETQ. The CDR3 loop spans 12 amino acids. Trimming removed 3 bases at V and 6 bases at J, with 8 bases between. The CDR3 sequence: CASSSGLDTQYF. The CDR3 coding sequence is TGCGCCAGCAGCTCAGGGTTGGATACGCAGTATTTT.

V is TRBV28 and J is TRBJ2-1, with 8 bases lining up with TRBD2. With V trimmed by 5 bases and J by 4 bases, 19 bases remained unmatched. The CDR3 consists of 19 residues. CDR1 is MDHEN, CDR2 SYDVKM, per germline. Here the CDR3 reads CASSTAGEFLSGIYNEQFF. The DNA of the CDR3 is TGTGCCAGCAGTACGGCGGGGGAGTTTCTTAGCGGGATTTACAATGAGCAGTTCTTC.

The chain joins TRBV5-4 to TRBJ1-1, with TRBD1 matching 10 bases. This CDR3 has 17 residues. V gave up 0 bases and J gave up 4 bases; unmatched junction bases: 9. CDR1 is SGHNT and CDR2 is YYREEE in the germline V gene (reference sequence). The CDR3 spells CASSLDRRTGGITEAFF. CDR3 nucleotides: TGTGCCAGCAGCTTGGATAGGAGGACAGGGGGGATCACTGAAGCTTTCTTT. Using reference TRBV5-4 and TRBJ1-1 for the parts outside the CDR3, the full variable domain is ETGVTQSPTHLIKTRGQQVTLRCSSQSGHNTVSWYQQALGQGPQFIFQYYREEENGRGNFPPRFSGLQFPNYSSELNVNALELDDSALYLCASSLDRRTGGITEAFFGQGTRLTVV.

V is TRBV6-1 and J is TRBJ1-6, with 12 bases matching TRBD1. V was pared by 6 bases and J by 10 bases, with 7 bases of the junction left unmatched. Germline values: CDR1 MNHNS, CDR2 SASEGT. This CDR3 comprises 15 residues. Here the CDR3 DNA reads TGTGCCAGCAGAGGGGGGGGGACAGGGGGCTCACCCCTCCACTTT. Residues: CASRGGGTGGSPLHF.

V is TRBV5-4 and J is TRBJ2-1; 9 bases are shared with TRBD2. The CDR3 consists of 15 residues. Germline V gives CDR1 SGHNT, CDR2 YYREEE (reference sequence). The trim removed 2 bases at V and 9 bases at J, leaving 9 bases unmatched. The CDR3 here is CASSFDLAGSGEQFF. The CDR3, as DNA: TGTGCCAGCAGCTTTGATCTAGCGGGATCGGGTGAGCAGTTCTTC.

The chain combines TRBV4-2 with TRBJ2-3; TRBD1 might be the D (6 bases). The CDR3 has 18 amino acids. Germline CDR1 reads LGHNA; CDR2 reads YNFKEQ. V shed 3 bases and J shed 0 bases, with 19 bases lying between them. The CDR3 DNA follows: TGTGCCAGCAGCCACAGAATTTTGGATGGACAGAGCACAGATACGCAGTATTTT. Protein sequence: CASSHRILDGQSTDTQYF.

The CDR3 bases are TGTGCCATCAGGGCAGACAGGGGACATGGCGTGGAGTACTTC. Its translation is CAIRADRGHGVEYF. The J gene is TRBJ2-7, the V gene TRBV10-3, with 8 bases that match TRBD1. CDR1 and CDR2 from the germline V gene are ENHRY and SYGVKD. V lost 6 bases, J lost 11 bases, and 15 bases stayed unmatched. CDR3 length: 14 residues.

This rearrangement joins TRBV6-5 to TRBJ1-3; D is uncertain. This CDR3 is built from 13 residues. V lost 2 bases and J lost 8, with 10 bases in between. CDR1 and CDR2 from the germline V gene are MNHEY and SVGAGI. The CDR3 here is CASSYRQAYTIYF. The DNA of the CDR3 is TGTGCCAGCAGTTACCGGCAGGCCTACACCATATATTTT.

This clone was seen once. The rearrangement uses TRBV10-3 and TRBJ2-4; weak D call: TRBD2 (6 bases). The germline CDR1 and CDR2 sequences are ENHRY and SYGVKD. Trimming took off 4 bases at V and 3 bases at J, with 13 bases between the two ends. The CDR3 length is 15 residues. This CDR3 is CAISASEADKNIQYF. The CDR3 coding sequence is TGTGCCATCAGTGCTAGCGAGGCGGACAAAAACATTCAGTACTTC.

The V gene is TRBV4-2, the J gene TRBJ2-7; TRBD2 matches at 9 bases. J was trimmed by 6 bases and V by 1 base; bases with no gene match: 7. The CDR3 sequence is 15 residues long. The V gene's germline CDR1 is LGHNA and CDR2 YNFKEQ. The CDR3 bases are TGTGCCAGCAGCCAAGTAGCAGCGGGAGGTGCCGAGCAGTACTTC. It specifies CASSQVAAGGAEQYF.

The CDR3 sequence: CASSRGLGLHEQYF. In DNA form, the CDR3 reads TGTGCCAGCAGTCGGGGACTAGGGCTCCACGAGCAGTACTTC. The gene calls are TRBV11-2 and TRBJ2-7, with 8 bases fitting TRBD2. There are 14 residues in the CDR3. The germline V gene encodes CDR1 SGHAT and CDR2 FQNNGV. After removal of 6 bases from V and 5 bases from J, the junction contained 9 bases not matched to a gene. Based on the CDR3 plus reference TRBV11-2 and TRBJ2-7, the full variable domain is EAGVAQSPRYKIIEKRQSVAFWCNPISGHATLYWYQQILGQGPKLLIQFQNNGVVDDSQLPKDRFSAERLKGVDSTLKIQPAKLEDSAVYLCASSRGLGLHEQYFGPGTRLTVT.

The rearrangement uses TRBV9 and TRBJ2-1, with 11 bases lining up with TRBD2. V shed 3 bases and J 4 bases; nucleotides not matched to a gene: 12. The CDR3 sequence is 18 residues long. CDR1 and CDR2 (germline): SGDLS, YYNGEE. The CDR3 loop is CASSARLGLAESYNEQFF. Here the CDR3 DNA reads TGTGCCAGCAGCGCCCGCTTGGGACTAGCGGAAAGTTACAATGAGCAGTTCTTC.

The chain employs TRBV11-2 and TRBJ2-2; the match to TRBD2 covers 8 bases. Germline CDR1 is SGHAT and CDR2 is FQNNGV. Trimming at V came to 4 bases and at J to 6 bases, leaving 7 bases not matched to a gene. The CDR3 runs to 15 residues. CDR3: CASSSIAGRAGELFF. CDR3 coding DNA: TGTGCCAGCAGCTCAATAGCGGGGCGGGCCGGGGAGCTGTTTTTT.

The J gene is TRBJ2-5, the V gene TRBV9, with TRBD1 as a possible D gene (5 bases). Germline loops: CDR1 SGDLS, CDR2 YYNGEE. V lost 4 bases and J 5 bases, leaving 15 bases between the germline ends. CDR3 length: 14 residues. CDR3 loop: CASSHLRVKETQYF. CDR3 DNA: TGTGCCAGCAGCCATCTCAGGGTAAAGGAGACCCAGTACTTC.

The CDR3 is CAISETTGFQETQYF. CDR3 DNA: TGTGCCATCAGTGAGACCACAGGCTTCCAAGAGACCCAGTACTTC. This rearrangement joins TRBV10-3 to TRBJ2-5; tentatively, D is TRBD1 (5 bases). The CDR3 covers 15 residues. Trimming took 2 bases from V and 1 from J, leaving 11 bases between them. Germline V lookup: CDR1 ENHRY, CDR2 SYGVKD.

This clone was observed a few times. This sequence joins TRBV28 and TRBJ2-1, with 7 nucleotides matching TRBD2. Unmatched junction bases numbered 14, after V lost 4 bases and J lost 8 bases. Germline V gene lookup returns CDR1 MDHEN and CDR2 SYDVKM. The CDR3 has 16 amino acids. The CDR3 nucleotides read TGTGCCAGCAGTTCCAACCCTAGCGGCGGTTTCGATGAGCAGTTCTTC. This sequence encodes CASSSNPSGGFDEQFF.

This clone was found a few times. The chain has TRBV7-9 and TRBJ2-3, with D possibly being TRBD2 (6 bases). Germline loops: CDR1 SEHNR, CDR2 FQNEAQ (reference sequence). This CDR3 has 12 residues. Trimming removed 8 bases from V and 3 bases from J, with 9 bases in between. CDR3 nucleotide sequence: TGTGCCAGCCGGAGGGCAACAGATACGCAGTATTTT. Its translation: CASRRATDTQYF.

The rearrangement links TRBV6-1 to TRBJ1-2, with 7 bases that match TRBD1. Germline assignment: CDR1 MNHNS and CDR2 SASEGT. V lost 2 bases and J lost 4; bases outside the gene matches: 4. The CDR3 length is 14 residues. CDR3 residues: CASSEPGTVYGYTF. CDR3 coding DNA: TGTGCCAGCAGTGAACCGGGGACAGTCTATGGCTACACCTTC.

The chain is built from TRBV7-9 and TRBJ2-5; D might be TRBD2 (5 bases). Germline values: CDR1 SEHNR, CDR2 FQNEAQ (reference sequence). V gave up 3 bases and J gave up 7 bases, with 18 bases separating them. The CDR3 extends over 15 amino acids. This chain's CDR3 is CASSFRETTERTQYF. The CDR3 DNA sequence: TGTGCCAGCAGCTTTCGCGAGACTACCGAGCGGACCCAGTACTTC.

This rearrangement joins TRBV28 to TRBJ1-2; no firm D call. The CDR3 runs 14 residues. Trimming pared 4 bases from V and 5 bases from J, leaving 14 bases between. Germline V CDR1 and CDR2: MDHEN, SYDVKM. CDR3 amino acids: CASSSLTDGYGYTF. The CDR3 bases are TGTGCCAGCAGTTCTTTGACCGACGGGTATGGCTACACCTTC.